This is a list of T cell receptor beta chains from one sample in a study of control samples from healthy donors and cancer patients. Using immunoSEQ multiplex PCR, the repertoire was profiled, and TCRdb retains in-frame clones only, with some absent. The data show around 94,000 clones, roughly 94% seen once. Sequencing input: blood. The receptors shown here come from a woman aged 18 to 35 in good health. Each CDR3 is given with its conserved first and last residue. The order of the fields is CDR3 length, J gene, V gene, CDR3 protein.

length: 14; J: TRBJ1-1; V: TRBV18; CDR3: CASSPSTGSTEAFF
length: 13; J: TRBJ2-1; V: TRBV27; CDR3: CASGTGGRNEQFF
length: 13; J: TRBJ1-1; V: TRBV30; CDR3: CACVGSPRRQAFF
length: 17; J: TRBJ1-5; V: TRBV7-2; CDR3: CASSLFRVYSQLQPQHF
length: 11; J: TRBJ1-4; V: TRBV2; CDR3: CASRRDEKLFF
length: 15; J: TRBJ1-2; V: TRBV10-2; CDR3: CASSEAGRGTYGYTF
length: 17; J: TRBJ2-7; V: TRBV5-5; CDR3: CASSWRPGQGLSYEQYF
length: 16; J: TRBJ2-1; V: TRBV27; CDR3: CASSPRASGRYNEQFF
length: 15; J: TRBJ2-7; V: TRBV4-2; CDR3: CASSYRTGGTYEQYF
length: 13; J: TRBJ1-1; V: TRBV5-4; CDR3: CASSLVGRKEAFF
length: 10; J: TRBJ1-3; V: TRBV3-1/TRBV3-2; CDR3: CARSGNTIYF
length: 14; J: TRBJ2-1; V: TRBV12-5; CDR3: CASGLQLAGDEQFF
length: 12; J: TRBJ2-7; V: TRBV30; CDR3: CAYTRVTYEQYF
length: 21; J: TRBJ2-2; V: TRBV4-2; CDR3: CASSHYPPQLAGGPNTGELFF
length: 13; J: TRBJ2-7; V: TRBV5-4; CDR3: CASSLAGPYEQYF
length: 12; J: TRBJ1-4; V: TRBV28; CDR3: CASTGTLEKLFF
length: 16; J: TRBJ2-3; V: TRBV7-9; CDR3: CASRLSGTSGADTQYF
length: 15; J: TRBJ1-5; V: TRBV7-2; CDR3: CASSPGTSSNQPQHF
length: 15; J: TRBJ2-1; V: TRBV6-4; CDR3: CASSLGGSADNEQFF
length: 17; J: TRBJ1-5; V: TRBV6-2/TRBV6-3; CDR3: CASSYSQGILSNQPQHF
length: 17; J: TRBJ2-1; V: TRBV7-8; CDR3: CASSTLKPPSGRAGQFF
length: 15; J: TRBJ2-1; V: TRBV18; CDR3: CASSPPKGQKNEQFF
length: 13; J: TRBJ2-7; V: TRBV14; CDR3: CASSMGGSYEQYF
length: 11; J: TRBJ2-5; V: TRBV30; CDR3: CACNQPGQGDF
length: 13; J: TRBJ2-7; V: TRBV6-5; CDR3: CASSTRGPYEQYF
length: 14; J: TRBJ1-1; V: TRBV7-6; CDR3: CASSLAGPLGEAFF
length: 14; J: TRBJ1-2; V: TRBV4-1; CDR3: CASSQGLGFDGYTF
length: 15; J: TRBJ1-2; V: TRBV6-5; CDR3: CASSSSAGGGNGYTF
length: 11; J: TRBJ1-2; V: TRBV2; CDR3: CASSMGNGYTF
length: 18; J: TRBJ2-2; V: TRBV7-8; CDR3: CASSPTSGLAESTGELFF
length: 14; J: TRBJ1-2; V: TRBV15; CDR3: CATSRTGLNYGYTF
length: 11; J: TRBJ1-1; V: TRBV11-3; CDR3: CASRRDTEAFF
length: 16; J: TRBJ1-4; V: TRBV5-4; CDR3: CASSSRTGVRGEKLFF
length: 15; J: TRBJ2-7; V: TRBV6-2/TRBV6-3; CDR3: CASSYPRSGDYEQYF
length: 16; J: TRBJ1-2; V: TRBV4-1; CDR3: CASSQATGVLSDGYTF
length: 15; J: TRBJ1-1; V: TRBV6-7; CDR3: CASRRTGILSTEAFF
length: 12; J: TRBJ1-1; V: TRBV7-9; CDR3: CASSQQRGETFF
length: 16; J: TRBJ1-2; V: TRBV12-2; CDR3: CASRLDGQMTSYGYTF
length: 14; J: TRBJ2-7; V: TRBV9; CDR3: CASSPMGLRFPEYF
length: 12; J: TRBJ1-5; V: TRBV10-3; CDR3: CAASGSNQPQHF
length: 15; J: TRBJ1-5; V: TRBV4-1; CDR3: CASSQGKGSNQPQHF